These 15 T cell receptor beta chains were all obtained from the same sample, sequenced in a study of T cells expressing NK-cell markers. From the 5' RACE reads, TCRdb lists one entry per CDR3 protein and no DNA. Its table lists more than 20,000 distinct CDR3 sequences. Material: blood T cells: a sorted CD56 or NKG2C T cell subset, CD4+ or CD8+ T cells, or bulk PBMC T cells (not recorded which). All receptors come from a man aged 18-70 years in good health.

The chain couples TRBV9 to TRBJ2-6; with no DNA, the TCRdb D assignment of TRBD2 cannot be verified. The CDR3 runs to 16 residues. Germline V gene sequence: CDR1 SGDLS, CDR2 YYNGEE. This CDR3 is CASSVVVSGGANVLTF.

The chain employs TRBV20-1 and TRBJ2-3. Germline CDR1 reads DFQATT; CDR2 reads SNEGSKA (reference sequence). This CDR3 contains 12 residues. The CDR3 sequence: CSAREGTDTQYF.

The V and J genes are TRBV21-1 and TRBJ2-1; TCRdb reports TRBD1, a call that lacks DNA to check it against. TRBV21-1 corresponds to a pseudogene. The CDR3 runs to 17 residues. The CDR3 loop reads CASNPPLSQTSHNEQFF.

The chain carries TRBV7-9 and TRBJ2-7; with no DNA, the TCRdb D assignment of TRBD2 cannot be verified. Per germline, CDR1 SEHNR and CDR2 FQNEAQ (reference sequence). The CDR3 is 14 amino acids. The CDR3 here is CASKGDKSSYEQYF. Filled out from reference TRBV7-9 and TRBJ2-7, the complete variable domain reads DTGVSQNPRHKITKRGQNVTFRCDPISEHNRLYWYRQTLGQGPEFLTYFQNEAQLEKSRLLSDRFSAERPKGSFSTLEIQRTEQGDSAMYLCASKGDKSSYEQYFGPGTRLTVT.

The genes are TRBV20-1 and TRBJ2-5; checking the TCRdb D call of TRBD1 is not possible without DNA. Germline V gene lookup returns CDR1 DFQATT and CDR2 SNEGSKA (reference sequence). The CDR3 totals 15 residues. The chain's CDR3 is CSASGAPENQETQYF.

The chain couples TRBV11-2 to TRBJ1-1; with no DNA, the TCRdb D assignment of TRBD1 cannot be verified. The CDR3 runs 15 residues. Germline CDR1 reads SGHAT; CDR2 reads FQNNGV. The CDR3: CASSPRGLVRTEAFF.

The chain is built from TRBV6-2 or TRBV6-3 and TRBJ2-1; the TRBD2 assignment by TCRdb is unverifiable without DNA. The CDR3 totals 14 residues. Germline-derived CDR1 and CDR2 are MNHEY and SVGEGT. The CDR3: CASSPTVAGVEQFF.

The gene calls are TRBV7-2 and TRBJ1-6; TCRdb reports TRBD1, a call that lacks DNA to check it against. This CDR3 comprises 18 residues. Per the germline V gene, CDR1 is SGHTA and CDR2 is FQGNSA. The CDR3 here is CASSFRSGLGKGNSPLHF.

This chain links TRBV29-1 with TRBJ2-1; TCRdb names TRBD2, which stays unverified in the absence of DNA. The germline gives CDR1 SQVTM, CDR2 ANQGSEA. The CDR3 runs 15 residues. CDR3 in amino acids: CSVAETSGRADEQFF.

Here the CDR3 reads CSARGGGRSYTEAFF. This chain joins TRBV20-1 and TRBJ1-1; with no DNA, the TCRdb D assignment of TRBD1 cannot be verified. This CDR3 region has 15 residues. Germline lookup yields CDR1 DFQATT and CDR2 SNEGSKA (reference sequence).

V gene TRBV6-1 combines with J gene TRBJ2-2; TCRdb outputs TRBD1, but without DNA this stays unchecked. The CDR3 totals 13 residues. Looked up from germline, CDR1 is MNHNS and CDR2 is SASEGT. This CDR3 is CATSTVNTGELFF.

The rearrangement joins TRBV4-3 to TRBJ1-5. In germline, CDR1 is LGHNA, CDR2 YSLEER. The length of the CDR3 is 18 residues. CDR3 region: CASSTEGGTPRSNQPQHF.

The chain uses TRBV20-1 and TRBJ2-3; TCRdb's D gene call, TRBD2, goes unchecked for lack of DNA. CDR1 is DFQATT and CDR2 is SNEGSKA in the germline V gene (reference sequence). CDR3 length equals 14 residues. The CDR3 spells CSAEWTSGYKAQYF.

The rearrangement links TRBV14 to TRBJ1-5; there is no DNA to check the TCRdb D call of TRBD1. Germline V gene data show CDR1 as SGHDN and CDR2 as FVKESK. There are 15 residues in the CDR3. The CDR3 sequence is CASSQGQGIGQPQHF.

The CDR3 sequence: CASSPGQYNEQFF. The chain is built from TRBV4-2 and TRBJ2-1; the TCRdb call, TRBD1, lacks DNA for checking. Germline V gene sequence: CDR1 LGHNA, CDR2 YNFKEQ. This CDR3 spans 13 amino acids.